These 20 T cell receptor beta chains were all obtained from the same sample, sequenced in a study of cytomegalovirus exposure and HLA in healthy donors. Primers: 60 Vbeta forward and 13 Jbeta reverse. Data came from immunoSEQ multiplex PCR; TCRdb stores just in-frame clones and leaves some out. This table holds 85,000 to 100,000 clones, around 76% found once. Specimen: PBMCs. All receptors come from a man aged 35 to 55 in good health and CMV-seropositive.

The chain joins TRBV2 to TRBJ1-6; D is possibly TRBD1 (5 bases). This CDR3 has 13 residues. V was cut by 8 bases and J by 7 bases, with 12 bases left in between. Germline V gives CDR1 SNHLY, CDR2 FYNNEI. The CDR3 protein is CASLGQENSPLHF. DNA for the CDR3: TGTGCCAGCCTGGGGCAGGAAAATTCACCCCTCCACTTT.

This sequence joins TRBV14 and TRBJ1-5; 8 bases are shared with TRBD1. This CDR3 comprises 17 residues. The ends lost 4 bases at V and 4 bases at J; junction bases unmatched: 12. The V gene's germline CDR1 is SGHDN and CDR2 FVKESK. CDR3 in amino acids: CASSPGQGLTWNQPQHF. The CDR3, as DNA: TGTGCCAGCAGCCCTGGACAGGGTCTAACATGGAATCAGCCCCAGCATTTT.

CDR3 amino acids: CASTLKALANTQYF. CDR3 coding DNA: TGTGCCAGCACCCTAAAAGCACTAGCGAATACGCAGTATTTT. The chain employs TRBV6-1 and TRBJ2-3, with 7 bases aligning to TRBD2. The V gene's germline CDR1 is MNHNS and CDR2 SASEGT. The V and J ends lost 7 bases and 7 bases, in that order; junction bases with no gene match: 11. CDR3 size: 14 residues.

The CDR3: CASSRTPTSSYEQYF. CDR3 DNA sequence: TGTGCCAGCAGCCGAACCCCCACGAGCTCCTACGAGCAGTACTTC. This chain joins TRBV9 and TRBJ2-7, with unresolved D. Germline V gene sequence: CDR1 SGDLS, CDR2 YYNGEE. The CDR3 runs 15 residues. V was trimmed by 4 bases and J by 0 bases, leaving 14 bases between them.

A word on this clone: Distinct nucleotide sequences in the sample also encode this CDR3. The V and J genes are TRBV9 and TRBJ2-3; tentative D call: TRBD2 (5 bases). The V and J ends lost 0 bases and 0 bases respectively, with 5 bases between them. This CDR3 spans 14 amino acids. Germline CDR1 is SGDLS and CDR2 is YYNGEE. The CDR3, as DNA: TGTGCCAGCAGCGTAGGGACTAGCACAGATACGCAGTATTTT. Translated, it gives CASSVGTSTDTQYF.

This clone has only a few counts. The V gene is TRBV5-6, the J gene TRBJ1-4; 7 nucleotides align to TRBD1. This CDR3 spans 15 amino acids. CDR1 is SGHDT and CDR2 is YYEEEE in the germline V gene. V was pared by 1 base and J by 4 bases, with 4 bases of the junction left unmatched. CDR3 sequence reads: CASSLMTGLNEKLFF. In nucleotides, the CDR3 is TGTGCCAGCAGCTTGATGACAGGGCTTAATGAAAAACTGTTTTTT.

This chain links TRBV4-1 with TRBJ1-2; tentative D call: TRBD1 (6 bases). V lost 3 bases, J lost 4 bases, and 15 bases lay in between. The CDR3 extends over 15 amino acids. The germline gives CDR1 MGHRA, CDR2 YSYEKL. The CDR3 DNA is TGCGCCAGCAGCCAGGCAGGACAGAGCTTCTATGGCTACACCTTC. Amino acid sequence: CASSQAGQSFYGYTF.

This clone was observed a few times. The genes are TRBV4-3 and TRBJ2-7; 11 nucleotides line up with TRBD2. The CDR3 is 17 amino acids. Trimming took 4 bases from V and 7 from J; bases not matched to a gene: 15. Germline loops: CDR1 LGHNA, CDR2 YSLEER. In nucleotides, the CDR3 is TGCGCCAGCAGCCCTGGCTATAGCGGGAGGGCCGCTCCTGAGCAGTACTTC. This translates into CASSPGYSGRAAPEQYF.

The rearrangement joins TRBV28 to TRBJ2-1; TRBD1 might be the D (5 bases). Germline CDR1 MDHEN, CDR2 SYDVKM. The ends were cut back, 2 bases at V and 4 bases at J, with 15 bases in the middle. CDR3 length equals 16 residues. The CDR3 spells CASSLVGPGLYNEQFF. DNA of the CDR3: TGTGCCAGCAGTTTAGTCGGGCCAGGGTTGTACAATGAGCAGTTCTTC.

The chain uses TRBV4-1 and TRBJ1-2, with D perhaps TRBD1 (5 bases). The CDR3 covers 17 residues. V dropped 3 bases and J dropped 8 bases, with 25 bases sitting between them. CDR1 and CDR2 (germline): MGHRA, YSYEKL. The CDR3 bases are TGCGCCAGCAGCCAGTTGGGCGGGGGGACCACTGGGGAAGGCTACACCTTC. Residues: CASSQLGGGTTGEGYTF.

Only a few counts were recorded for this clone. The chain employs TRBV5-5 and TRBJ1-2; D is ambiguous. CDR3 length equals 15 residues. Trimming took 0 bases from V and 6 from J, leaving 15 bases between them. Germline V gives CDR1 SGHKS, CDR2 YYEKEE (reference sequence). The CDR3 bases are TGTGCCAGCAGCTTGGAGGCGGGTTTGGTGGATGGCTACACCTTC. Encoded protein: CASSLEAGLVDGYTF.

V usage is TRBV7-9 and J usage is TRBJ1-1; 8 positions match TRBD1. Trimming removed 1 base from V and 5 bases from J; junction bases left unmatched: 3. Germline assignment: CDR1 SEHNR and CDR2 FQNEAQ (reference sequence). CDR3 size: 14 residues. The CDR3, as DNA: TGTGCCAGCAGCTTAGGACAGGGGAAAACTGAAGCTTTCTTT. As protein: CASSLGQGKTEAFF.

V gene TRBV7-2 combines with J gene TRBJ2-7; TRBD2 matches 11 bases. The V gene's germline CDR1 is SGHTA and CDR2 FQGNSA. CDR3 length equals 14 residues. After removal of 5 bases from V and 7 bases from J, the junction contained 7 bases not matched to a gene. In DNA, the CDR3 is TGTGCCAGCAGCGCAACTAGCGGGGGTAGGGAGCAGTACTTC. This encodes CASSATSGGREQYF.

This clone appeared a few times. The chain is built from TRBV7-6 and TRBJ2-3; TRBD2 might be the D (5 bases). The CDR3 sequence is 12 residues long. V was clipped by 1 base and J by 11 bases, with 10 bases between them. Per germline, CDR1 SGHVS and CDR2 FNYEAQ. The CDR3 bases are TGTGCCAGCAGCTTAGTGGGAGCGGAGCAGTATTTT. It translates to CASSLVGAEQYF.

The chain has TRBV5-1 and TRBJ2-1; 9 positions agree with TRBD2. Germline V gives CDR1 SGHRS, CDR2 YFSETQ. This CDR3 comprises 16 residues. With V trimmed by 4 bases and J by 3 bases, 8 bases remained unmatched. The CDR3 is CASSPGGTSLYNEQFF. CDR3 sequence (DNA): TGCGCCAGCAGCCCGGGGGGGACTAGCCTCTACAATGAGCAGTTCTTC.

J is TRBJ2-7 and V is TRBV19, with 9 bases lining up with TRBD2. This CDR3 contains 18 residues. Germline CDR1 is LNHDA and CDR2 is SQIVND (reference sequence). V trimming: 5 bases; J trimming: 2 bases; junction bases outside the gene matches: 16. The CDR3 bases are TGTGCCAGTAGTGGCCGTGGGGGGGCGGGAGGGTCCACCTACGAGCAGTACTTC. It specifies CASSGRGGAGGSTYEQYF.

This clone was recorded a few times. The V call is TRBV7-9, the J call TRBJ2-3, with TRBD2 matching over 11 bases. Germline CDR1 is SEHNR and CDR2 is FQNEAQ (reference sequence). The CDR3 is 18 residues long. Trimming at V came to 0 bases and at J to 0 bases, leaving 5 bases not matched to a gene. CDR3 DNA sequence: TGTGCCAGCAGCTTAGCGCGGGCTAGCGGGGGGAGCACAGATACGCAGTATTTT. Its protein is CASSLARASGGSTDTQYF.

The chain carries TRBV5-1 and TRBJ1-6; unclear D gene. V dropped 0 bases and J dropped 7 bases, with 17 bases sitting between them. Germline V CDR1 and CDR2: SGHRS, YFSETQ. This CDR3 is built from 17 residues. CDR3 region: CASSLGGGGNRNSPLHF. CDR3 coding DNA: TGCGCCAGCAGCTTGGGTGGCGGCGGGAATCGGAATTCACCCCTCCACTTT.

This rearrangement joins TRBV5-4 to TRBJ2-1; 8 positions agree with TRBD2. V dropped 4 bases and J dropped 7; count of bases not matched to a gene: 1. This CDR3 is built from 12 residues. CDR1 SGHNT and CDR2 YYREEE come from the germline V gene (reference sequence). Written as DNA, the CDR3 is TGTGCCAGCAGCCCGGGGGGGAATGAGCAGTTCTTC. Encoded protein: CASSPGGNEQFF.

The rearrangement links TRBV11-2 to TRBJ1-3, with TRBD1 as a possible D gene (5 bases). This CDR3 region has 16 residues. Trimming stripped 1 base from V and 0 bases from J, with 10 bases between. The germline CDR1 and CDR2 sequences are SGHAT and FQNNGV. Written as DNA, the CDR3 is TGTGCCAGCAGCTTAGTTCAGGGTTACTCTGGAAACACCATATATTTT. It specifies CASSLVQGYSGNTIYF.